Listed below are T cell receptor beta chains from one sample, sequenced in a study of CD8+ T cells in alopecia areata. TCRdb's table, derived via immunoSEQ multiplex PCR, lists solely in-frame clones and lacks some. This table has approximately 200,000 clones, roughly 64% appearing once. Here the sequenced sample was CD4+ T cells sorted from blood, taken at week 24, from a patient treated with tofacitinib. The receptors originated from a human donor with alopecia areata. Each CDR3 is given with its conserved first and last residue. A D gene is named only where the DNA matches it firmly. The size field is filled for only some rows; it gives once, few, many or a size class.

>14|TRBJ2-3|few|TRBV5-1|-
TGCGCCAGCAGCTTCGGCAACCCCACAGATACGCAGTATTTT
CASSFGNPTDTQYF
>13|TRBJ2-3|-|TRBV10-3|-
TGTGCCATCAGCGGACGCGACACAGATACGCAGTATTTT
CAISGRDTDTQYF
>14|TRBJ2-3|-|TRBV29-1|TRBD2
TGCAGCGTTGTCACTAGCGGCCTCACAGATACGCAGTATTTT
CSVVTSGLTDTQYF
>13|TRBJ1-1|few|TRBV5-1|TRBD1
TGCGCCAGCAGCTCGGACAGGGGGACTGAAGCTTTCTTT
CASSSDRGTEAFF
>14|TRBJ2-7|-|TRBV7-9|-
TGTGCCAGCAGCGCCCGTGGCAGGGCATACGAGCAGTACTTC
CASSARGRAYEQYF
>18|TRBJ2-6|-|TRBV2|TRBD1
TGTGCCAGCAGTCTCCGGGACAGGGGGAGGAGTGGGGCCAACGTCCTGACTTTC
CASSLRDRGRSGANVLTF
>15|TRBJ2-2|-|TRBV10-3|TRBD1
TGTGCCATCAGTGCGGACAGGGGAGGTGACGGGGAGCTGTTTTTT
CAISADRGGDGELFF
>15|TRBJ2-1|-|TRBV5-1|TRBD2
TGCGCCAGCAGCTTGGTGGAGCGGGGGGGCCTTGAGCAGTTCTTC
CASSLVERGGLEQFF
>13|TRBJ1-6|-|TRBV10-3|-
TGTGCCATCCACGGGGACCATAATTCACCCCTCCACTTT
CAIHGDHNSPLHF
>13|TRBJ2-5|few|TRBV9|-
TGTGCCAGCAGCGTAGGGGGCGCGGAGACCCAGTACTTC
CASSVGGAETQYF
>14|TRBJ1-2|-|TRBV7-2|-
TGTGCCAGCAGCCGCAGGGACTCGAACTATGGCTACACCTTC
CASSRRDSNYGYTF
>16|TRBJ1-4|-|TRBV5-1|-
TGCGCCAGCAGCTTCTTTGGGCCCTCAGAAGGAGAAAAACTGTTTTTT
CASSFFGPSEGEKLFF
>12|TRBJ2-5|-|TRBV29-1|-
TGCAGCGTTGCCTGGGCTCGAGAGACCCAGTACTTC
CSVAWARETQYF
>15|TRBJ2-3|few|TRBV7-3|TRBD2
TGTGCCAGCAGCCCAACGACTAGCGTCCCAGATACGCAGTATTTT
CASSPTTSVPDTQYF
>14|TRBJ2-1|few|TRBV2|TRBD2
TGTGCCAGCAGTGAGCGGCTAGCGGAAGGGGAGCAGTTCTTC
CASSERLAEGEQFF
>15|TRBJ2-3|-|TRBV7-2|TRBD2
TGTGCCAGCAGCTCGACTAGCGGGACGACGAATACGCAGTATTTT
CASSSTSGTTNTQYF
>13|TRBJ1-3|-|TRBV9|-
TGTGCCAGCAGTCGTTTATCCGGAAACACCATATATTTT
CASSRLSGNTIYF
>14|TRBJ2-5|few|TRBV18|-
TGTGCCAGCTCACGTAGCGGAGACCAAGAGACCCAGTACTTC
CASSRSGDQETQYF
>14|TRBJ1-2|once|TRBV9|-
TGTGCCAGCAGCAGAAGACAGATAGAGGACGGCTACACCTTC
CASSRRQIEDGYTF
>14|TRBJ2-5|-|TRBV7-3|TRBD1
TGTGCCAGCAGCCTCGACAGGGTAGATGAGACCCAGTACTTC
CASSLDRVDETQYF
>14|TRBJ2-3|-|TRBV29-1|-
TGCAGCGTTGGTGATCACCGGGACACAGATACGCAGTATTTT
CSVGDHRDTDTQYF
>15|TRBJ1-2|-|TRBV4-1|-
TGCGCCAGCAGCCAAGATTGGGGAGGAAGGGATGGCTACACCTTC
CASSQDWGGRDGYTF
>11|TRBJ2-5|-|TRBV5-4|-
TGTGCCAGCAGCTCGGGAGAGACCCAGTACTTC
CASSSGETQYF
>12|TRBJ2-5|-|TRBV28|-
TGTGCCAGCAGTAGCGGACAAGAGACCCAGTACTTC
CASSSGQETQYF
>13|TRBJ2-7|few|TRBV28|-
TGTGCCAGCAGTCCGACAGATCTCTACGAGCAGTACTTC
CASSPTDLYEQYF
>14|TRBJ2-3|-|TRBV5-1|-
TGCGCCAGCAGCTTGGAAGACGGCACAGATACGCAGTATTTT
CASSLEDGTDTQYF
>16|TRBJ2-7|-|TRBV7-2|TRBD1
TGTGCCAGCAGCGACGACCGGGACAGGGGCTCCTACGAGCAGTACTTC
CASSDDRDRGSYEQYF
>13|TRBJ2-3|few|TRBV5-1|-
TGCGCCAGCAGCTTGGGAGAGACAGATACGCAGTATTTT
CASSLGETDTQYF
>16|TRBJ2-5|-|TRBV2|TRBD1
TGTGCCAGCAGTGAAGCGCTTGGGACAGCACAAGAGACCCAGTACTTC
CASSEALGTAQETQYF
>15|TRBJ2-5|-|TRBV6-5|TRBD1
TGTGCCAGCAGTCGGACAGGGCGACTCCCGGAGACCCAGTACTTC
CASSRTGRLPETQYF
>15|TRBJ2-7|-|TRBV4-1|-
TGCGCCAGCAGCCAATTTAGGACAGCAGTTTACGAGCAGTACTTC
CASSQFRTAVYEQYF
>15|TRBJ1-2|-|TRBV15|-
TGTGCCACCAGCAGGGCCTTTTCGGGGCTCTATGGCTACACCTTC
CATSRAFSGLYGYTF
>14|TRBJ2-5|-|TRBV10-3|-
TGTGCCATCAGTGATTGGACTGGGACAGAGACCCAGTACTTC
CAISDWTGTETQYF
>15|TRBJ2-5|-|TRBV18|TRBD1
TGTGCCAGCTCACCAATGCAAGGGACAGGCGAGACCCAGTACTTC
CASSPMQGTGETQYF
>12|TRBJ1-3|-|TRBV29-1|-
TGCAGCGTGGGAGTCGGGGATTACACCATATATTTT
CSVGVGDYTIYF
>15|TRBJ2-6|few|TRBV9|-
TGTGCCAGCAGCGGACAGATGGGAGGGGCCAACGTCCTGACTTTC
CASSGQMGGANVLTF
>14|TRBJ2-7|few|TRBV6-6|TRBD1
TGTGCCAGCAGTACCGGGACAGGTCAGGGCGAGCAGTACTTC
CASSTGTGQGEQYF
>13|TRBJ2-3|-|TRBV10-3|-
TGTGCCAAACAGCGGAGCGTCGGAGATACGCAGTATTTT
CAKQRSVGDTQYF
>13|TRBJ1-1|few|TRBV7-8|TRBD1
TGTGCCAGCAGCGCCCAAGGACAGGGGCGAGCTTTCTTT
CASSAQGQGRAFF
>16|TRBJ1-2|-|TRBV4-3|-
TGCGCCAGCAGCCAAGCTTCCAAAACAGGGACCAATGGCTACACCTTC
CASSQASKTGTNGYTF
>13|TRBJ2-3|-|TRBV15|TRBD1
TGTGCCACCAGCAAGACAGGGGACTATACGCAGTATTTT
CATSKTGDYTQYF
>14|TRBJ1-2|few|TRBV5-1|-
TGCGCCAGCAGCTTTGACAGGCCCGGGAGTGGCTACACCTTC
CASSFDRPGSGYTF
>13|TRBJ2-7|few|TRBV7-9|-
TGTGCCAGCAGCTTAACGGTTGGGGACGAGCAGTACTTC
CASSLTVGDEQYF
>14|TRBJ1-1|few|TRBV29-1|-
TGCAGCGTTGAAGAAAGGCGGTCGAACACTGAAGCTTTCTTT
CSVEERRSNTEAFF
>15|TRBJ1-5|-|TRBV2|-
TGTGCCAGCAGTGTGGGTGGTAGGGCTGGTCAGCCCCAGCATTTT
CASSVGGRAGQPQHF
>12|TRBJ2-1|-|TRBV30|-
TGTGCCTGGAGTGTACGGGGGAATGAGCAGTTCTTC
CAWSVRGNEQFF
>14|TRBJ1-2|-|TRBV7-9|-
TGTGCCAGCAGTTTGGCGGTGGATAACTATGGCTACACCTTC
CASSLAVDNYGYTF
>16|TRBJ2-2|-|TRBV7-2|TRBD1
TGTGCCAGCAGCTTAGTTGGGACAGGGAGGGCCGGGGAGCTGTTTTTT
CASSLVGTGRAGELFF